Listed below are T cell receptor beta chains from one sample, sequenced in a study of radiation and T cells in renal cell carcinoma. Sequencing used immunoSEQ multiplex PCR; TCRdb keeps in-frame clones, though not all of them. The sample shows 15,000 to 20,000 clones, about 50% of them seen only once. Sample: tumor tissue, taken from a patient whose treatment included radiotherapy and nephrectomy. These receptors came from an older woman with renal cell carcinoma. The CDR3 runs from the conserved cysteine through the conserved F or W. D genes are given only for firm matches. Part of the rows lack a size; the others show once, few, many or a class for expanded clones.

D gene,J gene,V gene,clone size,CDR3 protein,CDR3 DNA
.,TRBJ2-7,TRBV5-1,once,CASSLDLAGFSSYEQYF,TGCGCCAGCAGCTTGGACCTCGCAGGGTTCAGCTCCTACGAGCAGTACTTC
.,TRBJ1-3,TRBV9,few,CASSVGGHGNTIYF,TGTGCCAGCAGCGTAGGGGGGCATGGGAACACCATATATTTT
TRBD1,TRBJ2-7,TRBV6-1,.,CASSEVGGQGASYEQYF,TGTGCCAGCAGTGAAGTGGGGGGACAGGGGGCTTCGTACGAGCAGTACTTC
.,TRBJ1-5,TRBV19,few,CASSRGGDGNQPQHF,TGTGCCAGTAGTCGGGGGGGCGATGGAAATCAGCCCCAGCATTTT
.,TRBJ2-5,TRBV18,.,CASSPGQGETQYF,TGTGCCAGCTCACCCGGTCAGGGAGAGACCCAGTACTTC
.,TRBJ2-1,TRBV2,many,CASSFRGLNNEQFF,TGTGCCAGCAGCTTCCGAGGGCTGAACAATGAGCAGTTCTTC
.,TRBJ2-5,TRBV11-2,large,CASSSSPAETQYF,TGTGCCAGCAGCTCCTCCCCAGCCGAGACCCAGTACTTC
.,TRBJ2-5,TRBV18,.,CASSPRLQRIQYF,TGTGCCAGCTCACCACGGTTGCAGAGAATCCAGTACTTC
.,TRBJ2-1,TRBV9,.,CASSGLEQFF,TGTGCCAGCAGCGGACTAGAGCAGTTCTTC
TRBD1,TRBJ2-1,TRBV18,.,CASSPGQGRNNEQFF,TGTGCCAGCTCACCCGGACAGGGAAGGAACAATGAGCAGTTCTTC
.,TRBJ2-1,TRBV13,.,CASSPQAYGEQFF,TGTGCCAGCAGCCCACAGGCCTACGGTGAGCAGTTCTTC
.,TRBJ1-5,TRBV29-1,.,CSAGSGGSNQPQHF,TGCAGCGCTGGGAGCGGGGGAAGCAATCAGCCCCAGCATTTT
.,TRBJ1-5,TRBV7-9,.,CASSRGSSRFNQPQHF,TGTGCCAGCAGCCGGGGGTCGAGCAGGTTCAATCAGCCCCAGCATTTT
.,TRBJ2-7,TRBV6-5,.,CASRRPEPYEQYF,TGTGCCAGCAGAAGACCAGAACCCTACGAGCAGTACTTC
.,TRBJ1-4,TRBV6-1,.,CASTVQNNEKLFF,TGTGCCAGCACAGTCCAGAATAATGAAAAACTGTTTTTT
TRBD1,TRBJ2-5,TRBV9,.,CASSARHVRGETQYF,TGTGCCAGCAGCGCCCGACACGTCAGGGGGGAGACCCAGTACTTC
.,TRBJ1-1,TRBV25-1,.,CASSDGGNGANTEAFF,TGTGCCAGCAGTGATGGAGGGAACGGCGCGAACACTGAAGCTTTCTTT
.,TRBJ2-7,TRBV25-1,many,CASSVHPYEQYF,TGTGCCAGCAGTGTACATCCCTACGAGCAGTACTTC
.,TRBJ2-7,TRBV18,.,CASSPAPSAGYEQYF,TGTGCCAGCAGCCCCGCCCCTAGCGCAGGTTACGAGCAGTACTTC
.,TRBJ2-2,TRBV4-2,.,CASSQEGTTGELFF,TGTGCCAGCAGCCAAGAGGGTACCACCGGGGAGCTGTTTTTT
.,TRBJ2-6,TRBV29-1,few,CSAGRTGANVLTF,TGCAGCGCCGGACGAACCGGGGCCAACGTCCTGACTTTC
.,TRBJ2-1,TRBV5-1,.,CASSVQSYNEQFF,TGCGCCAGCAGCGTACAGAGTTACAATGAGCAGTTCTTC
.,TRBJ1-2,TRBV6-5,few,CASSEQAYGYTF,TGTGCCAGCAGTGAACAAGCCTATGGCTACACCTTC
TRBD2,TRBJ2-1,TRBV7-9,.,CASSLGEGWSSYNEQFF,TGTGCCAGCAGCTTGGGGGAGGGATGGAGCTCCTACAATGAGCAGTTCTTC
TRBD1,TRBJ1-5,TRBV10-3,.,CAISGDRVGQPQHF,TGTGCCATCAGTGGTGACAGGGTGGGTCAGCCCCAGCATTTT